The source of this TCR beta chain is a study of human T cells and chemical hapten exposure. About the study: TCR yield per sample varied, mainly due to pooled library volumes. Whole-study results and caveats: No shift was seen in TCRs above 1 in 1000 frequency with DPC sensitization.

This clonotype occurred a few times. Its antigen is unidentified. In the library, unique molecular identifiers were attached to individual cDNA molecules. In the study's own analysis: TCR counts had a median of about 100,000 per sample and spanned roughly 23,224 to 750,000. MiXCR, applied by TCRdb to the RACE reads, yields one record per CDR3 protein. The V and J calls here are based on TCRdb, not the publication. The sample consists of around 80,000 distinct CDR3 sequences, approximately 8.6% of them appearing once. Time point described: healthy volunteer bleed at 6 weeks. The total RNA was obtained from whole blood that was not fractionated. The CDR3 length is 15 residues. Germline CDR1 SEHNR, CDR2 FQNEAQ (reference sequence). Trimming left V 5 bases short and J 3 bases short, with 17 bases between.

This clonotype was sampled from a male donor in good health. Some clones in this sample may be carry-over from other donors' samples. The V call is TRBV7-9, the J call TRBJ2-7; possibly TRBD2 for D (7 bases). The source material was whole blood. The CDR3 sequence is CASSPGEGQRYEQYF. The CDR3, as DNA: TGTGCCAGCAGCCCAGGGGAGGGACAACGCTACGAGCAGTACTTC.